Listed below are T cell receptor beta chains from one sample, sequenced in a study of blood T cells in healthy people across ages. TCRdb re-analysed the 5' RACE reads in MiXCR, keeping a single row per CDR3 protein. The repertoire holds about 1.4 million distinct CDR3 sequences, with roughly 60% as singletons. Sequenced input: blood. The origin of the receptors is a man in his late teens or twenties in good health. The CDR3 runs from the conserved cysteine through the conserved F or W. Fields, in order: clone size, CDR3 length, J gene, V gene, CDR3 protein. Clone size is given for some rows only: seen once, a few or many times, or a class if the clone is expanded.

>-|14|TRBJ1-6|TRBV7-2
CASSLVRERSPLHF
>few|15|TRBJ2-1|TRBV7-8
CASSLGDSFYNEQFF
>-|14|TRBJ2-4|TRBV10-3
CAISERDTRNIQYF
>few|16|TRBJ2-6|TRBV7-2
CASSSRQAPGANVLTF
>-|14|TRBJ2-1|TRBV19
CASSMGQGAGEQFF
>-|16|TRBJ1-3|TRBV7-9
CASSFLPGQGRNTIYF
>-|17|TRBJ2-5|TRBV4-1
CASSLTLGGGAIETQYF
>-|16|TRBJ2-3|TRBV6-5
CASSSGQHIGTDTQYF
>few|15|TRBJ2-3|TRBV5-1
CASSLGTSRGDTQYF
>few|14|TRBJ1-2|TRBV4-3
CASSHGDSNYGYTF
>-|17|TRBJ1-6|TRBV7-9
CASSLDGRDQINSPLHF
>-|14|TRBJ2-3|TRBV10-3
CASSYSDSTDTQYF
>-|14|-|TRBV20-1
CSARSGSSEETQYF
>-|15|TRBJ2-1|TRBV20-1
CSAFWRRGSYNEQFF
>few|14|TRBJ2-1|TRBV7-2
CASSLVGALHEQFF
>-|16|TRBJ2-3|TRBV29-1
CSVQRLTLILEDTQYF
>-|15|TRBJ2-7|TRBV4-2
CASSPPGMGIYEQYF
>-|17|TRBJ2-1|TRBV7-2
CASSSKRASGRNNEQFF
>few|15|TRBJ2-1|TRBV6-6
CASSYSRETNNEQFF
>-|13|TRBJ2-1|TRBV20-1
CSARETPFNEQFF
>-|13|-|TRBV2
CSSSGNERETQYF
>-|15|TRBJ2-3|TRBV9
CASSVRALGTDTQYF
>-|13|TRBJ1-5|TRBV11-2
CASSTGEDQPQHF
>-|16|TRBJ2-5|TRBV4-3
CASSQDSSGGAGEQYF
>once|15|TRBJ2-6|TRBV7-2
CACSRTPSGANVLTF
>few|17|TRBJ2-7|TRBV5-1
CASSFAPGQEIHYEQYF
>-|15|TRBJ2-3|TRBV6-5
CASSVTSGVRDTQYF
>many|13|TRBJ2-7|TRBV20-1
CSARFLDSGEQYF
>-|15|TRBJ2-5|TRBV28
CASSKPQGRQETQYF
>-|16|TRBJ2-7|TRBV29-1
CSVGPEGAHAPYEQYF
>few|13|TRBJ2-4|TRBV7-2
CASSLGTGDIQYF
>-|13|TRBJ1-2|TRBV13
CASSLGTAHGYTF
>-|15|TRBJ1-2|TRBV15
CATSRDNQGHYGYTF
>-|16|TRBJ2-1|TRBV14
CASSGPGLADYNEQFF
>-|18|TRBJ2-5|TRBV20-1
CSARDRRRRDNWEETQYF